The rows below give T cell receptor beta chains drawn from one sample of a study of beta chain features in type 1 diabetes. The table came from immunoSEQ multiplex PCR; TCRdb's copy has only in-frame clones and leaves some out. This sample has 640,000 or so clones, with over 11% found just once. The material sequenced was naive CD4+ T cells from blood. The source is a man aged 18 to 29 with type 1 diabetes. Both conserved end residues are part of each CDR3. The order of the fields is D gene, J gene, clone size, V gene, CDR3 protein, CDR3 DNA. A D gene is named only where the DNA matches it firmly. Size tells how often a clone was seen (once, few, many) or the class of an expanded clone, and some rows leave it out.

d_call: .; j_call: TRBJ2-7; clone_size: .; v_call: TRBV14; cdr3_aa: CASSRNTNYEQYF; cdr3_nt: TGTGCCAGCAGCCGAAATACGAACTACGAGCAGTACTTC
d_call: .; j_call: TRBJ2-3; clone_size: few; v_call: TRBV11-2; cdr3_aa: CASSLASRARTDTQYF; cdr3_nt: TGTGCCAGCAGCTTAGCTTCCCGGGCTCGCACAGATACGCAGTATTTT
d_call: TRBD2; j_call: TRBJ2-1; clone_size: .; v_call: TRBV9; cdr3_aa: CASSVDVGVGGPYNEQFF; cdr3_nt: TGTGCCAGCAGCGTAGACGTCGGTGTGGGAGGGCCCTACAATGAGCAGTTCTTC
d_call: .; j_call: TRBJ2-7; clone_size: .; v_call: TRBV7-3; cdr3_aa: CASSLGATYEQYF; cdr3_nt: TGTGCCAGCAGCTTAGGGGCAACCTACGAGCAGTACTTC
d_call: .; j_call: TRBJ1-1; clone_size: .; v_call: TRBV29-1; cdr3_aa: CSGRQNTEAFF; cdr3_nt: TGCAGCGGGCGACAGAACACTGAAGCTTTCTTT
d_call: TRBD1; j_call: TRBJ2-2; clone_size: .; v_call: TRBV14; cdr3_aa: CASSQGDRRFNTGELFF; cdr3_nt: TGTGCCAGCAGCCAAGGGGACAGGAGATTTAACACCGGGGAGCTGTTTTTT
d_call: .; j_call: TRBJ1-2; clone_size: .; v_call: TRBV6-5; cdr3_aa: CASAGTVVGYTF; cdr3_nt: TGTGCCAGCGCGGGGACGGTGGTAGGCTACACCTTC
d_call: TRBD1; j_call: TRBJ2-1; clone_size: .; v_call: TRBV4-1; cdr3_aa: CASSPGGTGALF; cdr3_nt: TGCGCCAGCAGCCCTGGAGGGACAGGGGCTCTCTTC
d_call: TRBD2; j_call: TRBJ2-1; clone_size: .; v_call: TRBV5-4; cdr3_aa: CASSLGLAGAYNEQFF; cdr3_nt: TGTGCCAGCAGCTTGGGACTAGCGGGGGCTTACAATGAGCAGTTCTTC
d_call: .; j_call: TRBJ2-5; clone_size: .; v_call: TRBV9; cdr3_aa: CASSVGLSRETQYF; cdr3_nt: TGTGCCAGCAGCGTAGGACTCTCTCGAGAGACCCAGTACTTC
d_call: TRBD1; j_call: TRBJ1-1; clone_size: .; v_call: TRBV10-3; cdr3_aa: CAISDQTGGPLAFF; cdr3_nt: TGTGCCATCAGTGACCAAACAGGGGGCCCGCTCGCTTTCTTT
d_call: .; j_call: TRBJ1-4; clone_size: .; v_call: TRBV9; cdr3_aa: CASSVSTGTPQKLFF; cdr3_nt: TGTGCCAGCAGCGTGAGTACCGGGACCCCGCAAAAACTGTTTTTT
d_call: TRBD1; j_call: TRBJ2-1; clone_size: .; v_call: TRBV20-1; cdr3_aa: CSATGTGTGFF; cdr3_nt: TGCAGTGCAACAGGGACCGGGACAGGGTTCTTC
d_call: .; j_call: TRBJ2-3; clone_size: .; v_call: TRBV4-3; cdr3_aa: CASSQDLSTDTQYF; cdr3_nt: TGCGCCAGCAGCCAAGATCTAAGCACAGATACGCAGTATTTT
d_call: .; j_call: TRBJ2-2; clone_size: few; v_call: TRBV28; cdr3_aa: CASRENTGELFF; cdr3_nt: TGTGCCAGCAGGGAGAACACCGGGGAGCTGTTTTTT
d_call: .; j_call: TRBJ1-2; clone_size: few; v_call: TRBV28; cdr3_aa: CASSLGGGYGYTF; cdr3_nt: TGTGCCAGCAGTTTGGGGGGCGGCTATGGCTACACCTTC
d_call: .; j_call: TRBJ1-2; clone_size: few; v_call: TRBV29-1; cdr3_aa: CSVPLDSNSRNYGYTF; cdr3_nt: TGCAGCGTTCCTTTGGACTCCAATAGCCGTAACTATGGCTACACCTTC
d_call: TRBD1; j_call: TRBJ1-1; clone_size: .; v_call: TRBV9; cdr3_aa: CASSVVGGGEAFF; cdr3_nt: TGTGCCAGCAGCGTAGTAGGGGGCGGTGAAGCTTTCTTT
d_call: TRBD1; j_call: TRBJ1-4; clone_size: few; v_call: TRBV7-9; cdr3_aa: CASSLVQGEKLFF; cdr3_nt: TGTGCCAGCAGCTTAGTACAGGGGGAAAAACTGTTTTTT
d_call: .; j_call: TRBJ2-7; clone_size: .; v_call: TRBV6-5; cdr3_aa: CASSYSISGSYEQYF; cdr3_nt: TGTGCCAGCAGTTACTCGATCTCGGGGAGCTACGAGCAGTACTTC
d_call: .; j_call: TRBJ1-3; clone_size: .; v_call: TRBV6-6; cdr3_aa: CATRGEQVEVMDTIYF; cdr3_nt: TGTGCCACCCGGGGGGAACAGGTTGAAGTTATGGACACCATATATTTT
d_call: .; j_call: TRBJ1-2; clone_size: few; v_call: TRBV27; cdr3_aa: CASSAGSVFNYGYTF; cdr3_nt: TGTGCCAGCTCCGCCGGGAGTGTATTTAACTATGGCTACACCTTC
d_call: .; j_call: TRBJ2-5; clone_size: few; v_call: TRBV4-1; cdr3_aa: CASSQEGTKETQYF; cdr3_nt: TGCGCCAGCAGCCAAGAAGGGACCAAAGAGACCCAGTACTTC
d_call: TRBD1; j_call: TRBJ1-5; clone_size: few; v_call: TRBV6-4; cdr3_aa: CASSPGQGNQPQHF; cdr3_nt: TGTGCCAGCAGTCCGGGACAGGGCAATCAGCCCCAGCATTTT
d_call: .; j_call: TRBJ1-1; clone_size: few; v_call: TRBV19; cdr3_aa: CASSIRGSEAFF; cdr3_nt: TGTGCCAGTAGTATCAGGGGCTCTGAAGCTTTCTTT
d_call: .; j_call: TRBJ2-1; clone_size: .; v_call: TRBV12-5; cdr3_aa: CASGAQGYNEQFF; cdr3_nt: TGTGCTAGTGGCGCCCAGGGGTACAATGAGCAGTTCTTC
d_call: TRBD1; j_call: TRBJ2-3; clone_size: .; v_call: TRBV15; cdr3_aa: CATSRLDRDSTDTQYF; cdr3_nt: TGTGCCACCAGCAGACTGGACAGGGACAGCACAGATACGCAGTATTTT
d_call: .; j_call: TRBJ2-3; clone_size: once; v_call: TRBV7-9; cdr3_aa: CASSLDPGGTDTQYF; cdr3_nt: TGTGCCAGCAGCTTAGATCCGGGAGGCACAGATACGCAGTATTTT
d_call: .; j_call: TRBJ2-7; clone_size: .; v_call: TRBV25-1; cdr3_aa: CASSESGSSYEQYF; cdr3_nt: TGTGCCAGCAGTGAATCCGGGAGCTCCTACGAGCAGTACTTC
d_call: .; j_call: TRBJ1-1; clone_size: .; v_call: TRBV18; cdr3_aa: CASSSPGGSTEAFF; cdr3_nt: TGTGCCAGCTCATCCCCGGGGGGATCCACTGAAGCTTTCTTT
d_call: TRBD1; j_call: TRBJ1-5; clone_size: few; v_call: TRBV7-9; cdr3_aa: CASSRTGDGQPQHF; cdr3_nt: TGTGCCAGCAGCCGTACAGGGGATGGACAGCCCCAGCATTTT
d_call: .; j_call: TRBJ2-7; clone_size: few; v_call: TRBV21-1; cdr3_aa: CASSKGGTEPYEQYF; cdr3_nt: TGTGCCAGCAGCAAAGGGGGGACAGAACCCTACGAGCAGTACTTC
d_call: TRBD1; j_call: TRBJ1-1; clone_size: few; v_call: TRBV18; cdr3_aa: CASSPDRGRATEAFF; cdr3_nt: TGTGCCAGCTCACCGGACAGGGGGCGGGCCACTGAAGCTTTCTTT
d_call: TRBD2; j_call: TRBJ2-1; clone_size: .; v_call: TRBV6-5; cdr3_aa: CATQRGDNEQFF; cdr3_nt: TGTGCCACCCAACGGGGGGACAATGAGCAGTTCTTC
d_call: .; j_call: TRBJ2-5; clone_size: few; v_call: TRBV21-1; cdr3_aa: CASSKVGDWLEETQYF; cdr3_nt: TGTGCCAGCAGCAAAGTGGGGGACTGGCTCGAAGAGACCCAGTACTTC
d_call: TRBD1; j_call: TRBJ2-5; clone_size: .; v_call: TRBV6-5; cdr3_aa: CASSSFDRGRETQYF; cdr3_nt: TGTGCCAGCAGTTCGTTCGACAGGGGGAGAGAGACCCAGTACTTC
d_call: TRBD1; j_call: TRBJ1-1; clone_size: .; v_call: TRBV13; cdr3_aa: CASSLRTGLHTEAFF; cdr3_nt: TGTGCCAGCAGCCTAAGGACAGGGCTTCACACTGAAGCTTTCTTT
d_call: .; j_call: TRBJ2-7; clone_size: few; v_call: TRBV19; cdr3_aa: CASSTISGAGGLEQYF; cdr3_nt: TGTGCCAGTAGTACCATCTCAGGGGCCGGCGGCCTCGAGCAGTACTTC
d_call: .; j_call: TRBJ1-6; clone_size: few; v_call: TRBV9; cdr3_aa: CASSVAPGSDSPLHF; cdr3_nt: TGTGCCAGCAGCGTAGCTCCAGGGTCGGATTCACCCCTCCACTTT
d_call: TRBD1; j_call: TRBJ1-1; clone_size: .; v_call: TRBV6-6; cdr3_aa: CASRYRGRNTEAFF; cdr3_nt: TGTGCCAGCAGGTACAGGGGAAGGAACACTGAAGCTTTCTTT
d_call: .; j_call: TRBJ1-1; clone_size: few; v_call: TRBV27; cdr3_aa: CASKLNGAFF; cdr3_nt: TGTGCCAGCAAGTTAAATGGAGCTTTCTTT
d_call: .; j_call: TRBJ2-3; clone_size: .; v_call: TRBV9; cdr3_aa: CASSVDGSTDTQYF; cdr3_nt: TGTGCCAGCAGCGTAGACGGGAGCACAGATACGCAGTATTTT
d_call: .; j_call: TRBJ2-7; clone_size: few; v_call: TRBV2; cdr3_aa: CARSDTVGREQYF; cdr3_nt: TGTGCCAGATCGGACACGGTTGGGAGGGAGCAGTACTTC
d_call: TRBD2; j_call: TRBJ2-5; clone_size: .; v_call: TRBV6-6; cdr3_aa: CASSSGLAGGTQYF; cdr3_nt: TGTGCCAGCAGTTCCGGACTAGCGGGTGGGACCCAGTACTTC
d_call: TRBD2; j_call: TRBJ2-3; clone_size: few; v_call: TRBV5-1; cdr3_aa: CASSPTRGGVTQYF; cdr3_nt: TGCGCCAGCAGCCCCACGCGGGGGGGGGTTACGCAGTATTTT
d_call: .; j_call: TRBJ2-3; clone_size: .; v_call: TRBV19; cdr3_aa: CASKGYRDTQYF; cdr3_nt: TGTGCCAGTAAAGGGTACCGAGATACGCAGTATTTT
d_call: TRBD1; j_call: TRBJ2-2; clone_size: .; v_call: TRBV25-1; cdr3_aa: CASSVTGGVTGELFF; cdr3_nt: TGTGCCAGCAGTGTGACAGGGGGAGTCACCGGGGAGCTGTTTTTT
d_call: TRBD2; j_call: TRBJ2-4; clone_size: few; v_call: TRBV30; cdr3_aa: CAWSPGLAGEHIQYF; cdr3_nt: TGTGCCTGGAGTCCCGGACTAGCGGGAGAACACATTCAGTACTTC
d_call: .; j_call: TRBJ2-7; clone_size: .; v_call: TRBV28; cdr3_aa: CASSWQGGSYEQYF; cdr3_nt: TGTGCCAGCAGTTGGCAGGGCGGTTCCTACGAGCAGTACTTC
d_call: .; j_call: TRBJ2-3; clone_size: few; v_call: TRBV4-1; cdr3_aa: CASSQDGGTQYF; cdr3_nt: TGCGCCAGCAGCCAAGACGGTGGTACGCAGTATTTT
d_call: .; j_call: TRBJ1-1; clone_size: few; v_call: TRBV9; cdr3_aa: CASSVASMNTEAFF; cdr3_nt: TGTGCCAGCAGCGTAGCTAGTATGAACACTGAAGCTTTCTTT
d_call: .; j_call: TRBJ1-2; clone_size: .; v_call: TRBV27; cdr3_aa: CASSEQGGYGYTF; cdr3_nt: TGTGCCAGCAGTGAACAGGGCGGCTATGGCTACACCTTC
d_call: .; j_call: TRBJ2-2; clone_size: .; v_call: TRBV6-5; cdr3_aa: CASSYSTEGYTGELFF; cdr3_nt: TGTGCCAGCAGTTACTCGACGGAGGGGTACACCGGGGAGCTGTTTTTT
d_call: TRBD1; j_call: TRBJ2-3; clone_size: .; v_call: TRBV30; cdr3_aa: CALGQQASTQYF; cdr3_nt: TGTGCCTTGGGACAGCAGGCAAGTACGCAATATTTT
d_call: .; j_call: TRBJ2-3; clone_size: few; v_call: TRBV18; cdr3_aa: CASSPTGATSTDTQYF; cdr3_nt: TGTGCCAGCTCACCAACCGGGGCTACTAGCACAGATACGCAGTATTTT
d_call: .; j_call: TRBJ1-1; clone_size: .; v_call: TRBV7-9; cdr3_aa: CASTGYTEAFF; cdr3_nt: TGTGCCAGCACGGGGTACACTGAAGCTTTCTTT
d_call: TRBD1; j_call: TRBJ1-5; clone_size: .; v_call: TRBV29-1; cdr3_aa: CSVLGQDSNQPQHF; cdr3_nt: TGCAGCGTTTTGGGACAGGATAGCAATCAGCCCCAGCATTTT
d_call: .; j_call: TRBJ1-1; clone_size: .; v_call: TRBV7-2; cdr3_aa: CASRIMGMNTEAFF; cdr3_nt: TGTGCCAGCAGGATCATGGGGATGAACACTGAAGCTTTCTTT
d_call: .; j_call: TRBJ2-5; clone_size: few; v_call: TRBV5-1; cdr3_aa: CASSLDSAPRETQYF; cdr3_nt: TGCGCCAGCAGCTTGGACTCTGCCCCGCGGGAGACCCAGTACTTC
d_call: .; j_call: TRBJ1-5; clone_size: few; v_call: TRBV9; cdr3_aa: CASSVSGNQPQHF; cdr3_nt: TGTGCCAGCAGCGTATCTGGGAATCAGCCCCAGCATTTT